The 9 T cell receptor beta chains below all came from one sample that was sequenced in a study of OX40 agonist ivuxolimab in advanced cancers. The method behind the library was the immunoSEQ multiplex PCR assay. Drawn from immuneACCESS, this table holds only the in-frame rearrangements with V and J called that TCRdb kept. Clones are partly lost; checked studies trace under half to an unresolved V gene and leave the rest unexplained. The sample yields around 76,000 clones; 70% to 90% were counted once. The top ten clonotypes cover more than 8.5% of the sample. Material: CD4+ or CD8+ T cells sorted from blood, obtained in a trial of the OX40 agonist ivuxolimab. The receptors were sampled from an adult with an advanced solid tumor such as melanoma, head and neck, liver or kidney cancer.

This clone appeared a single time. The chain joins TRBV7-8 to TRBJ2-3; TRBD2 aligns across 14 bases. V lost 5 bases to trimming and J lost 3 bases; unmatched junction nucleotides: 4. The CDR3 has 16 residues. The germline V gene encodes CDR1 SGHVS and CDR2 FQNEAQ. The CDR3 here is CASSLGLAGVTDTQYF. The CDR3 nucleotides are TGTGCCAGCAGCCTGGGACTAGCGGGAGTAACAGATACGCAGTATTTT.

The sample holds one count of this clone. This sequence joins TRBV7-9 and TRBJ2-1; no definite D call. The CDR3 contains 12 residues. Germline CDR1 SEHNR, CDR2 FQNEAQ (reference sequence). V was clipped by 5 bases and J by 8 bases, with 10 bases between them. CDR3 in amino acids: CASSPLGDEQFF. The CDR3 DNA reads as TGTGCCAGCAGCCCCCTCGGAGATGAGCAGTTCTTC.

The chain combines TRBV5-8 with TRBJ1-2; D possibly corresponds to TRBD1 (5 bases). V shed 6 bases and J shed 3 bases, with 6 bases lying between them. The CDR3 is made up of 11 amino acids. Germline-derived CDR1 and CDR2 are SGHTS and YDEGEE. The CDR3 nucleotides are TGTGCCAGCACCAGGGACTATGGCTACACCTTC. It specifies CASTRDYGYTF.

The chain has TRBV14 and TRBJ1-5; 8 bases match TRBD1. CDR1 SGHDN and CDR2 FVKESK come from the germline V gene. J was trimmed by 6 bases and V by 4 bases; bases with no gene match: 2. This CDR3 comprises 13 residues. The CDR3 region has the DNA TGTGCCAGCAGCCGGGGACAGGCTCAGCCCCAGCATTTT. This encodes CASSRGQAQPQHF.

This clone has only a few counts. The sample carries other DNA sequences with the same CDR3. This chain links TRBV19 with TRBJ1-6, with 7 bases matching TRBD1. Trimming removed 9 bases from V and 8 bases from J; junction bases left unmatched: 7. This CDR3 comprises 13 residues. Germline V gene data show CDR1 as LNHDA and CDR2 as SQIVND (reference sequence). CDR3 loop: CASSDRAYSPLHF. DNA for the CDR3: TGTGCCAGCTCCGACAGGGCCTATTCACCCCTCCACTTT. Together with reference TRBV19 and TRBJ1-6, the CDR3 gives the full variable domain: DGGITQSPKYLFRKEGQNVTLSCEQNLNHDAMYWYRQDPGQGLRLIYYSQIVNDFQKGDIAEGYSVSREKKESFPLTVTSAQKNPTAFYLCASSDRAYSPLHFGNGTRLTVT.

This clone was picked up a small number of times. V usage is TRBV5-8 and J usage is TRBJ2-7; TRBD1 matches 7 bases. Germline loops: CDR1 SGHTS, CDR2 YDEGEE. The CDR3 length is 12 residues. Unmatched junction bases numbered 1, after V lost 1 base and J lost 6 bases. The CDR3 region has the DNA TGTGCCAGCAGCTTGCGACAGGGCGAGCAGTACTTC. Amino acid sequence: CASSLRQGEQYF.

The genes are TRBV5-4 and TRBJ2-7; D is possibly TRBD1 (5 bases). The V end was cut by 0 bases, the J end by 0 bases, with 10 bases between. Germline V gene data show CDR1 as SGHNT and CDR2 as YYREEE (reference sequence). The CDR3 spans 15 residues. The CDR3 DNA follows: TGTGCCAGCAGCTTGGGCAGGGCGAGCTCCTACGAGCAGTACTTC. Protein: CASSLGRASSYEQYF. Full variable domain (missing parts from reference TRBV5-4 and TRBJ2-7): ETGVTQSPTHLIKTRGQQVTLRCSSQSGHNTVSWYQQALGQGPQFIFQYYREEENGRGNFPPRFSGLQFPNYSSELNVNALELDDSALYLCASSLGRASSYEQYFGPGTRLTVT.

The chain joins TRBV28 to TRBJ2-5; TRBD1 is a possible D gene (5 bases). Germline V lookup: CDR1 MDHEN, CDR2 SYDVKM. The CDR3 extends over 13 amino acids. The V end lost 6 bases, the J end lost 2 bases, and 10 bases lay between the germline ends. CDR3 sequence reads: CASSDSNQETQYF. The CDR3 DNA follows: TGTGCCAGCAGCGACAGTAATCAAGAGACCCAGTACTTC.

This chain connects TRBV18 to TRBJ1-6; D not certain. Per germline, CDR1 KGHSH and CDR2 LQKENI. Trimming stripped 0 bases from V and 7 bases from J, with 1 base between. The CDR3 consists of 12 residues. Here the CDR3 DNA reads TGTGCCAGCTCACCACCAAATTCACCCCTCCACTTT. Its protein product is CASSPPNSPLHF.